Shown below are 20 T cell receptor beta chains from a single sample sequenced in a study of CD8+CD57+ T cells in acquired aplastic anemia listed by TCRdb under 2018. Sequencer: Illumina HiSeq 2000. Profiling of TCR beta VDJ combinations and CDR3 sequences used genomic DNA as the template. TCRdb's own reprocessing of the public reads used fastp at Q25 and MiXCR and kept productive beta chains. Each entry merges the rows of one CDR3 protein and shows their most common DNA and genes. In all, the sample holds 400,000 to 450,000 distinct CDR3 sequences, and 65% to 80% of those were seen once. In total, the top ten clones hold 3% to 5% of the sample. Sequenced: sorted CD4+, CD8+, or CD8+CD57+ T cells (not recorded which) from PBMCs. Receptors were obtained from a human donor in good health, serving as a control.

Comment on this clonotype: A read error may account for a junction end that differs from germline. This rearrangement joins TRBV15 to TRBJ2-3; either TRBD1 or TRBD2 may supply D (5 bases each). Germline assignment: CDR1 LNHNV and CDR2 YYDKDF (reference sequence). The CDR3 extends over 14 amino acids. This CDR3 is CASREDSESATQYF. The CDR3 DNA sequence: TGTGCCAGCAGGGAAGATAGCGAATCAGCTACGCAGTACTTT.

This clonotype was seen more than once but under ten times. J is TRBJ1-1 and V is TRBV29-1; D uncertain. Germline CDR1 reads SQVTM; CDR2 reads ANQGSEA. The CDR3 consists of 11 residues. V lost 4 bases, J lost 6 bases, and 9 bases lay in between. For the CDR3, the DNA is TGCAGCGTTGTTACAGCCTCTGAAGCTTTCTTT. Its protein is CSVVTASEAFF.

The chain links TRBV7-2 to TRBJ1-2; D is unclear. Germline V lookup: CDR1 SGHTA, CDR2 FQGNSA. The germline V and J ends were trimmed by 3 bases and 3 bases, with 14 bases remaining between them. This CDR3 comprises 15 residues. The CDR3 loop is CASSLSGGSYYGYTF. The CDR3 DNA is TGTGCCAGCAGCTTGTCGGGCGGATCGTACTATGGCTACACCTTC.

This clonotype was observed many times. V usage is TRBV20-1 and J usage is TRBJ1-4; 10 nucleotides align to TRBD1. V lost 3 bases, J lost 6 bases, and 4 bases stayed unmatched. The CDR3 spans 14 residues. The germline gives CDR1 DFQATT, CDR2 SNEGSKA (reference sequence). The CDR3 DNA is TGCAGTGCTAGTTCCGGGACAGGGGATGAAAAACTGTTTTTT. Amino acid sequence: CSASSGTGDEKLFF.

As concerns this clonotype: One end of the junction fails to match germline, which may point to a read error. The chain recombines TRBV2 with TRBJ1-2; 7 bases are shared with TRBD1. Germline values: CDR1 SNHLY, CDR2 FYNNEI. The CDR3 has 14 residues. The CDR3 DNA reads TGTGCCAGCAGCCAGGACAGGTCGCTCTATGGCTACCCATTC. Its translation is CASSQDRSLYGYPF.

The chain carries TRBV7-9 and TRBJ2-1; TRBD2 agrees at 12 bases. CDR3 size: 18 residues. Germline-derived CDR1 and CDR2 are SEHNR and FQNEAQ (reference sequence). With V trimmed by 0 bases and J by 0 bases, 3 bases remained unmatched. The CDR3 region is CASSLASSGGASYNEQFF. The DNA for the CDR3 is TGTGCCAGCAGCTTAGCGTCTAGCGGGGGGGCCTCCTACAATGAGCAGTTCTTC.

This clonotype has at least ten counts. The genes are TRBV19 and TRBJ1-4; possibly TRBD1 for D (6 bases). The CDR3 contains 15 residues. CDR1 LNHDA and CDR2 SQIVND come from the germline V gene (reference sequence). The V gene lost 1 base and the J gene lost 8 bases, with 14 bases spanning the gap. CDR3 protein: CASSIVGGLEEKLFF. CDR3 bases: TGTGCCAGTAGTATAGTGGGGGGCTTGGAGGAAAAACTGTTTTTT.

The chain carries TRBV2 and TRBJ1-1; D is possibly TRBD1 (6 bases). Trimming stripped 4 bases from V and 3 bases from J, with 15 bases between. This CDR3 is 15 amino acids long. Germline CDR1 and CDR2: SNHLY and FYNNEI. CDR3 in amino acids: CASSVGDTMHTEAFF. The CDR3 DNA reads as TGTGCCAGCAGTGTGGGGGACACGATGCACACTGAAGCTTTCTTT. The full variable domain, rest sourced from reference TRBV2 and TRBJ1-1, is EPEVTQTPSHQVTQMGQEVILRCVPISNHLYFYWYRQILGQKVEFLVSFYNNEISEKSEIFDDQFSVERPDGSNFTLKIRSTKLEDSAMYFCASSVGDTMHTEAFFGQGTRLTVV.

CDR3: CASKPPGSSPLHF. CDR3 in DNA: TGTGCCAGCAAGCCCCCGGGGTCTTCACCCCTCCACTTT. This chain uses TRBV27 with TRBJ1-6; D gene unclear. The V and J ends lost 7 bases and 9 bases respectively, with 13 bases between them. CDR3 length equals 13 residues. Germline V CDR1 and CDR2: MNHEY, SMNVEV (reference sequence).

As concerns this clonotype: Because the CDR3 is missing its conserved closing phenylalanine or tryptophan, this is likely a read error. The chain couples TRBV20-1 to TRBJ2-7; TRBD1 is a possible D gene (8 bases). There are 15 residues in the CDR3. Germline V CDR1 and CDR2: DFQATT, SNEGSKA (reference sequence). The CDR3: CSVGRSGTGGYEQYL. CDR3 nucleotide sequence: TGCAGCGTTGGGCGAAGCGGGACAGGCGGCTACGAGCAGTACCTC.

The sample holds many counts of this clonotype. The chain combines TRBV5-1 with TRBJ2-1; 11 bases are a match to TRBD2. There are 15 residues in the CDR3. The J segment lost 8 bases and the V segment lost 4 bases, leaving 8 bases of the junction unmatched. CDR1 and CDR2 (germline): SGHRS, YFSETQ. In DNA form, the CDR3 reads TGCGCCAGCAGCAGGGGACTAGCGGTGGTGGATGAGCAGTTCTTC. It yields the protein CASSRGLAVVDEQFF.

Of note for this clonotype: This CDR3 fails to terminate in the conserved phenylalanine or tryptophan, so it likely reflects a read error. No DNA is shown, since the ends of the CDR3 on it are uncertain; the CDR3 is the one TCRdb lists. The chain links TRBV7-2 to TRBJ2-6. Germline V gene lookup returns CDR1 SGHTA and CDR2 FQGNSA. Ends included, the CDR3 has 8 residues. The CDR3 sequence is CASSLIKL.

The chain combines TRBV20-1 with TRBJ2-3; D remains unclear. Germline V gene data show CDR1 as DFQATT and CDR2 as SNEGSKA (reference sequence). The CDR3 has 15 residues. Between the trimmed V and J ends, which lost 0 bases and 2 bases, there was a span of 12 bases. The DNA for the CDR3 is TGCAGTGCTAGAGATGGCAGACCATACACAGATACGCAGTATTTT. Protein product: CSARDGRPYTDTQYF.

This clonotype was detected a few times. The chain carries TRBV15 and TRBJ1-2; 9 bases are a match to TRBD1. Germline lookup yields CDR1 LNHNV and CDR2 YYDKDF (reference sequence). The CDR3 consists of 13 residues. J lost 8 bases, V lost 2 bases, and 3 bases had no gene match. CDR3 protein: CATSRTGGYGYTF. CDR3 bases: TGTGCCACCAGCAGAACAGGGGGCTACGGCTACACCTTC.

This chain uses TRBV6-1 with TRBJ1-4; 8 bases map to TRBD1. The V and J ends lost 4 bases and 7 bases, in that order; junction bases with no gene match: 5. Germline lookup yields CDR1 MNHNS and CDR2 SASEGT. This CDR3 is 14 amino acids long. CDR3 amino acids: CASSGAGGTEKLFF. The CDR3 coding sequence is TGTGCCAGCAGTGGGGCAGGGGGCACTGAAAAACTGTTTTTT.

A remark on this clonotype: The DNA is omitted, as the CDR3 cannot be located on it reliably, and the CDR3 follows TCRdb's listing. The chain combines TRBV7-2 with TRBJ2-3; TRBD1, as called in the table, went unchecked against the DNA. The CDR3 spans 17 residues, counting both ends. Germline V CDR1 and CDR2: SGHTA, FQGNSA. CDR3 sequence: CASSLSQPQHFGDTQYF.

There are many counts of this clonotype. V is TRBV11-2 and J is TRBJ1-1; tentatively, D is TRBD1 (6 bases). Per germline, CDR1 SGHAT and CDR2 FQNNGV. The CDR3 spans 14 residues. Trimming stripped 2 bases from V and 6 bases from J, with 13 bases between. The chain's CDR3 is CASSLQQGRSEAFF. CDR3 coding DNA: TGTGCCAGCAGCTTACAACAGGGACGGTCTGAAGCTTTCTTT.

V is TRBV7-3 and J is TRBJ2-5; D gene ambiguous. The CDR3 spans 13 residues. V was trimmed by 7 bases and J by 5 bases, leaving 14 bases between them. Germline lookup yields CDR1 SGHTA and CDR2 FQGTGA. The CDR3 here is CASTPSGYETQYF. The CDR3 DNA sequence: TGTGCCAGCACCCCCTCGGGCTACGAGACCCAGTACTTC.

The rearrangement joins TRBV20-1 to TRBJ1-1, with 7 bases identical to TRBD1. Germline values: CDR1 DFQATT, CDR2 SNEGSKA (reference sequence). The CDR3 length is 13 residues. The J segment lost 7 bases and the V segment lost 1 base, leaving 6 bases of the junction unmatched. CDR3 bases: TGCAGTGCTAGAGTCTCGCAGGGGGGTGAAGCTTTCTTT. As protein: CSARVSQGGEAFF.

This clonotype was seen ten or more times. The rearrangement joins TRBV6-2 or TRBV6-3 to TRBJ2-1, with 12 bases matching TRBD2. Germline CDR1 is MNHEY and CDR2 is SVGEGT. The CDR3 covers 13 residues. Unmatched junction bases numbered 3, after V lost 5 bases and J lost 10 bases. CDR3 sequence (DNA): TGTGCCAGCAGTGACGGGACTAGCGGGGAGCAGTTCTTC. Translating gives CASSDGTSGEQFF.